The clone carrying this TCR beta chain was detected only once. Its antigen is unknown. The sample originates from a study of radiotherapy plus CTLA-4 blockade in lung cancer. The protocol was immunoSEQ multiplex PCR, while the TCRdb copy is restricted to in-frame clones and leaves out a portion. The sample lists more than 60,000 clones; roughly three quarters were seen once. The study, taken as a whole, reports: Clones derived from tumor TCRs expanded in blood after radiotherapy plus ipilimumab.

Germline lookup yields CDR1 LGHNA and CDR2 YSLEER. The CDR3 consists of 13 residues. Deletions cut 1 base from V and 7 bases from J, with 10 bases between. Sample: peripheral blood, taken from a patient treated with radiotherapy plus ipilimumab. The TCR comes from a human donor with non-small cell lung cancer who had a complete response to radiotherapy plus ipilimumab. This chain uses TRBV4-3 with TRBJ1-2, with no clear D. The chain's CDR3 is CASSQASQIGYTF. For the CDR3, the DNA is TGCGCCAGCAGCCAAGCATCACAGATTGGCTACACCTTC.